Sequencing of this T cell receptor beta chain was carried out in a study of CD8 T cells in ankylosing spondylitis. The germline V gene has CDR1 MNHNS and CDR2 SASEGT. The CDR3 is 13 residues long. The V end was cut by 6 bases, the J end by 8 bases, with 16 bases between. Comments on this clonotype: What it recognizes is unknown.

Quantitative molecular-barcoded 5'-RACE generated the TCR beta libraries. In TCRdb, the 5' RACE reads were re-called with MiXCR into one record per CDR3 protein. Of about 330,000 distinct CDR3 sequences in the sample, 7.5% to 9% were seen once. Overall study results and limits: There was reportedly significant enrichment of clones that were disease-linked in matched ankylosing spondylitis synovial fluid. Characteristic, it appeared, of ankylosing spondylitis blood was a TCR beta motif of fewer than 10 highly homologous variants. Earlier studies detected some motif variants in reactive arthritis synovial fluid and blood.

The sample comprised blood, either unsorted or a sorted T cell fraction (not recorded which). The clonotype originates from a male donor with ankylosing spondylitis. This chain links TRBV6-1 with TRBJ1-1, with D unresolved. CDR3 sequence: CASRLGSSAEAFF. The CDR3 coding sequence is TGTGCCAGCAGATTGGGTTCCTCGGCCGAAGCTTTCTTT.